Presented here are 10 T cell receptor beta chains from one specimen sequenced in a study of blood T cell repertoires in COVID-19. TCRdb's copy holds only in-frame clones and misses some; the assay was immunoSEQ multiplex PCR. The table includes about 170,000 clones, roughly four fifths detected once. The specimen was peripheral blood. These receptor sequences come from a woman of 80 years or more with acute or convalescent COVID-19.

This clone showed up just once. V is TRBV11-2 and J is TRBJ2-1; perhaps TRBD1 as D (6 bases). The germline CDR1 and CDR2 sequences are SGHAT and FQNNGV. Deletions cut 5 bases from V and 7 bases from J, with 21 bases between. The CDR3 runs 16 residues. CDR3 amino acids: CASSGGGRGVGNEQFF. The CDR3 nucleotides are TGTGCCAGCAGCGGGGGCGGCAGGGGCGTTGGAAATGAGCAGTTCTTC.

The table lists this clone with a count of one. The chain combines TRBV10-1 with TRBJ2-7; perhaps TRBD2 as D (6 bases). V was trimmed by 2 bases and J by 0 bases, leaving 8 bases between them. The germline gives CDR1 WNHNN, CDR2 SYGVQD (reference sequence). This CDR3 is 14 amino acids long. CDR3 in amino acids: CASSEGGSSYEQYF. In DNA form, the CDR3 reads TGCGCCAGCAGTGAGGGGGGGAGCTCCTACGAGCAGTACTTC.

This chain joins TRBV5-4 and TRBJ2-2; maybe TRBD2 (5 bases). Trimming pared 4 bases from V and 4 bases from J, leaving 17 bases between. This CDR3 spans 16 amino acids. Germline loops: CDR1 SGHNT, CDR2 YYREEE (reference sequence). The CDR3 nucleotides are TGTGCCAGCAGCCGATCGACGATTGGACTCACCGGGGAGCTGTTTTTT. Residues: CASSRSTIGLTGELFF.

The chain employs TRBV4-1 and TRBJ2-3; D not resolved. Germline V gene sequence: CDR1 MGHRA, CDR2 YSYEKL. Trimming shortened V by 0 bases and J by 3 bases, and 13 bases separated the two germline ends. This CDR3 region has 16 residues. The chain's CDR3 is CASSQEGSVRTDTQYF. DNA of the CDR3: TGCGCCAGCAGCCAAGAAGGTTCGGTGAGGACAGATACGCAGTATTTT.

The chain joins TRBV11-2 to TRBJ1-6; D is unresolved. Trimming stripped 5 bases from V and 6 bases from J, with 11 bases between. This CDR3 has 14 amino acids. The germline gives CDR1 SGHAT, CDR2 FQNNGV. The CDR3 spells CASSPYEGNSPLHF. CDR3 bases: TGTGCCAGCAGCCCATACGAGGGTAATTCACCCCTCCACTTT.

This clone was seen only a few times. This chain connects TRBV7-2 to TRBJ2-2, with D tentatively TRBD2 (6 bases). Trimming cost V 1 base and J 4 bases, with 10 bases left between them. The length of the CDR3 is 15 residues. Germline loops: CDR1 SGHTA, CDR2 FQGNSA. The CDR3 sequence: CASSLVLARTGELFF. CDR3 nucleotide sequence: TGTGCCAGCAGCTTAGTACTAGCTCGCACCGGGGAGCTGTTTTTT. The whole variable domain, remainder taken from reference TRBV7-2 and TRBJ2-2, is GAGVSQSPSNKVTEKGKDVELRCDPISGHTALYWYRQSLGQGLEFLIYFQGNSAPDKSGLPSDRFSAERTGGSVSTLTIQRTQQEDSAVYLCASSLVLARTGELFFGEGSRLTVL.

The chain couples TRBV4-3 to TRBJ1-4; D gene uncertain. The V gene's germline CDR1 is LGHNA and CDR2 YSLEER. This CDR3 is built from 13 residues. V lost 0 bases and J lost 8, with 7 bases in between. In DNA, the CDR3 is TGCGCCAGCAGCCAAGATCTCCGGGAAAAACTGTTTTTT. This translates into CASSQDLREKLFF.

This clone came up once. The gene calls are TRBV2 and TRBJ1-2; D is possibly TRBD1 (6 bases). The CDR3 sequence is 14 residues long. Per the germline V gene, CDR1 is SNHLY and CDR2 is FYNNEI. Trimming pared 0 bases from V and 6 bases from J, leaving 11 bases between. The CDR3 spells CASSEASRGDGYTF. In DNA form, the CDR3 reads TGTGCCAGCAGTGAAGCTTCCAGGGGTGATGGCTACACCTTC.

This rearrangement joins TRBV29-1 to TRBJ1-3; D is ambiguous. This CDR3 region has 12 residues. In germline, CDR1 is SQVTM, CDR2 ANQGSEA. V gave up 7 bases and J gave up 0 bases, with 7 bases separating them. The CDR3 spells CSGHTSGNTIYF. DNA for the CDR3: TGCAGCGGCCACACCTCTGGAAACACCATATATTTT.

This chain joins TRBV5-4 and TRBJ2-5, with D possibly being TRBD2 (5 bases). This CDR3 has 13 amino acids. Germline-derived CDR1 and CDR2 are SGHNT and YYREEE (reference sequence). Trimming cost V 2 bases and J 3 bases, with 8 bases left between them. The CDR3 coding sequence is TGTGCCAGCAGCTTTTCCGGGGAAGAGACCCAGTACTTC. Translated: CASSFSGEETQYF.